This is a list of T cell receptor beta chains from one sample in a study of cytomegalovirus exposure and HLA in healthy donors. Only in-frame clones appear in the TCRdb table, and some are missing; sequencing was by immunoSEQ multiplex PCR. The data contain 60,000 to 90,000 clones, approximately 70% of them singletons. Sequenced material: PBMCs. The source is a woman between 50 and 59 years old in good health and CMV-seropositive. Each CDR3 is given with its conserved first and last residue. A D gene is named only where the DNA matches it firmly. Not every row has a clone size; where given, it reads once, few, many or a size class.

J gene | clone size | V gene | D gene | CDR3 DNA | CDR3 protein
TRBJ2-2 | few | TRBV5-8 | NA | TGTGCCAGCAGCCGAGAGAGGGCCGGGGAGCTGTTTTTT | CASSRERAGELFF
TRBJ2-1 | NA | TRBV27 | NA | TGTGCCAGCAGTCTCCGCGCATCGGGAGTGGGGTCCTACAATGAGCAGTTCTTC | CASSLRASGVGSYNEQFF
TRBJ1-2 | NA | TRBV6-1 | NA | TGTGCCAGCAGTGAATGGGGGCGGGATGGCTACACCTTC | CASSEWGRDGYTF
TRBJ2-1 | NA | TRBV27 | NA | TGTGCCAGCAGTTTATCTACGGTAACGGGAAGTGAGCAGTTCTTC | CASSLSTVTGSEQFF
TRBJ2-7 | NA | TRBV7-8 | NA | TGTGCCAGCAGCCCTACGGGAGACTACGAGCAGTACTTC | CASSPTGDYEQYF
TRBJ2-1 | NA | TRBV4-3 | TRBD2 | TGCGCCAGCAGCCCAGGACTAGCGGGACGCAATGAGCAGTTCTTC | CASSPGLAGRNEQFF
TRBJ1-3 | NA | TRBV4-3 | TRBD1 | TGCGCCAGCAGCCAAGATTTGGTCGGACAGGGGGTCGGAAACACCATATATTTT | CASSQDLVGQGVGNTIYF
TRBJ2-1 | NA | TRBV18 | NA | TGTGCCAGCTCACCACCTTCGAGAAATGAGCAGTTCTTC | CASSPPSRNEQFF
TRBJ1-5 | NA | TRBV6-4 | NA | TGTGCCAGCTCGTATCAGCCCCAGCATTTT | CASSYQPQHF
TRBJ2-7 | NA | TRBV7-9 | TRBD1 | TGTGCCAGCAGCTCGGGACAGGGGGTTTTGCACGAGCAGTACTTC | CASSSGQGVLHEQYF
TRBJ2-5 | NA | TRBV7-2 | TRBD2 | TGTGCCAGCAGCCCCTGGACTAGCGGGGAAGAGACCCAGTACTTC | CASSPWTSGEETQYF
TRBJ2-3 | NA | TRBV28 | TRBD1 | TGTGCCAGCAGTTCACTCACCGGGACAGGGGGTCAGGGTACGCAGTATTTT | CASSSLTGTGGQGTQYF
TRBJ1-1 | NA | TRBV7-8 | NA | TGTGCCAGCAGCTTAGAATCCCGAGGGACTGAAGCTTTCTTT | CASSLESRGTEAFF
TRBJ1-2 | NA | TRBV5-4 | TRBD1 | TGTGCCAGCAGCCCGGGACAGGCGGACTTCTATGGCTACACCTTC | CASSPGQADFYGYTF
TRBJ1-1 | NA | TRBV7-3 | NA | TGTGCCAGCAGCCAGGGAATGAACACTGAAGCTTTCTTT | CASSQGMNTEAFF
TRBJ1-2 | NA | TRBV2 | TRBD1 | TGTGCCAGCAGTGAAACGGGCGGCAGGGGGACTAACTATGGCTACACCTTC | CASSETGGRGTNYGYTF
TRBJ1-4 | few | TRBV5-1 | NA | TGCGCCAGCAGCTTCGGCCAGGGGAATACTAATGAAAAACTGTTTTTT | CASSFGQGNTNEKLFF
TRBJ2-1 | NA | TRBV18 | TRBD2 | TGTGCCAGCTCACCACAGCGGGAGGGGGGCAATGAGCAGTTCTTC | CASSPQREGGNEQFF
TRBJ1-5 | NA | TRBV28 | NA | TGTGCCAGCAGTCCGCCCCGAGTTCCCCAGCATTTT | CASSPPRVPQHF
TRBJ2-2 | NA | TRBV7-2 | TRBD2 | TGTGCCAGCAGCTCCGCTAGCGGGGTGAACACCGGGGAGCTGTTTTTT | CASSSASGVNTGELFF
TRBJ2-5 | NA | TRBV29-1 | TRBD2 | TGCAGCGTTGGGGAGGGGTCCCAAGAGACCCAGTACTTC | CSVGEGSQETQYF
TRBJ2-5 | NA | TRBV19 | TRBD1 | TGTGCCAGTATCCAGACAGGGGCGGCGGAGACCCAGTACTTC | CASIQTGAAETQYF
TRBJ2-2 | NA | TRBV27 | TRBD2 | TGTGCCAGCAGTTTATATCTAGCGGGAGCGGCCGGGGAGCTGTTTTTT | CASSLYLAGAAGELFF
TRBJ2-7 | NA | TRBV4-2 | TRBD2 | TGTGCCAGCAGCCTATTACGGGGACTAGCGGGGTTTAGCTCCTACGAGCAGTACTTC | CASSLLRGLAGFSSYEQYF
TRBJ2-1 | NA | TRBV28 | TRBD1 | TGTGCCAGCAGGGAACTCCCGGGACAGGGGGTATACGGCGAGCAGTTCTTC | CASRELPGQGVYGEQFF
TRBJ1-1 | NA | TRBV7-2 | TRBD1 | TGTGCCAGCAGCTTACAGGGGGCGAGCACTGAAGCTTTCTTT | CASSLQGASTEAFF
TRBJ2-1 | once | TRBV7-9 | TRBD2 | TGTGCCAGCAGCTTAACTAGCGGGGGGGTCAACAATGAGCAGTTCTTC | CASSLTSGGVNNEQFF
TRBJ1-1 | NA | TRBV6-5 | NA | TGTGCCAGCATGGTCGGAACGATGGGGGGCACTGAAGCTTTCTTT | CASMVGTMGGTEAFF
TRBJ2-1 | NA | TRBV6-6 | TRBD1 | TGTGCCAGCAGTCCGACAGGGGGCCCAAATGAGCAGTTCTTC | CASSPTGGPNEQFF
TRBJ2-5 | few | TRBV2 | TRBD1 | TGTGCCAGCAGGGGACAGGGGCCCGCCCAAGAGACCCAGTACTTC | CASRGQGPAQETQYF
TRBJ2-1 | NA | TRBV18 | TRBD2 | TGTGCCAGCTCACCCGGGGGTCTAGCGGGGGCCCTTGGTGAGCAGTTCTTC | CASSPGGLAGALGEQFF
TRBJ1-3 | NA | TRBV6-5 | TRBD1 | TGTGCCAGCAGTTACACCGGACAGGGTGACACCATATATTTT | CASSYTGQGDTIYF
TRBJ2-3 | NA | TRBV12-5 | NA | TGTGCTAGTGGTGTGGGTCCTGATACGCAGTATTTT | CASGVGPDTQYF
TRBJ1-5 | NA | TRBV6-5 | TRBD1 | TGTGCCAGCAGTTACGAACAGGGGGACCAGCCCCAGCATTTT | CASSYEQGDQPQHF
TRBJ2-5 | NA | TRBV6-5 | NA | TGTGCCAGCAGTTACCGGACAGACCAAGAGACCCAGTACTTC | CASSYRTDQETQYF
TRBJ2-4 | NA | TRBV28 | TRBD1 | TGTGCCAGCAGTCCCCACGCGACAGGGCTGGCCAAAAACATTCAGTACTTC | CASSPHATGLAKNIQYF
TRBJ2-2 | once | TRBV5-6 | TRBD2 | TGTGCCAGCAGCTGGGGGGGTGGCGGGGTGATCCCCGGGGAGCTGTTTTTT | CASSWGGGGVIPGELFF
TRBJ1-2 | NA | TRBV4-1 | NA | TGCGCCAGCAGCCCTACCCAGGGTCAAGATTATGGCTACACCTTC | CASSPTQGQDYGYTF
TRBJ2-7 | NA | TRBV5-5 | TRBD1 | TGTGCCAGCAGCTTGGTTTCCTCCGGGACAGCTACCTACGAGCAGTACTTC | CASSLVSSGTATYEQYF
TRBJ1-1 | few | TRBV7-8 | TRBD1 | TGTGCCAGCAGCGGGACAGCCACTGAAGCTTTCTTT | CASSGTATEAFF
TRBJ2-7 | NA | TRBV28 | NA | TGTGCCAGCAGTCCCTTCAGGGCAGCCACCTACGAGCAGTACTTC | CASSPFRAATYEQYF
TRBJ1-2 | few | TRBV19 | TRBD1 | TGTGCCAGTAGTACCGGGACAGGGGGCGCTTATTCCTATGGCTACACCTTC | CASSTGTGGAYSYGYTF
TRBJ2-1 | once | TRBV9 | NA | TGTGCCAGCAGCATCACGCCCTACACGGGTACCTACAATGAGCAGTTCTTC | CASSITPYTGTYNEQFF
TRBJ2-1 | NA | TRBV7-2 | NA | TGTGCCAGCAGCTTAGCCAACCTCGGAGCGAGATCGGGAAATGAGCAGTTCTTC | CASSLANLGARSGNEQFF
TRBJ2-1 | NA | TRBV12-1 | NA | TGTGCCAGCAGCTTTCCGAAGAGTCCTAGCGGGGTTTTCTACAATGAGCAGTTCTTC | CASSFPKSPSGVFYNEQFF
TRBJ2-2 | NA | TRBV11-2 | NA | TGTGCCAGCAGCTTAAGAGACAGTGGAGAGCTGTTTTTT | CASSLRDSGELFF
TRBJ1-4 | NA | TRBV19 | NA | TGTGCCAGTAGTCCCCCCGGGGGGTTAACTAATGAAAAACTGTTTTTT | CASSPPGGLTNEKLFF
TRBJ2-5 | few | TRBV7-2 | NA | TGTGCCAGCAGCTTAATTGCGGGCCAAGAGACCCAGTACTTC | CASSLIAGQETQYF
TRBJ1-1 | NA | TRBV29-1 | TRBD1 | TGCAGCGTGGGGACAGGGCAAAGTACTGAAGCTTTCTTT | CSVGTGQSTEAFF
TRBJ2-3 | NA | TRBV7-2 | NA | TGTGCCAGCAGCAAACCCCCCGGGGCAGATACGCAGTATTTT | CASSKPPGADTQYF
TRBJ2-3 | NA | TRBV4-3 | TRBD2 | TGCGCCAGCAGCCAGGGACTAGCTGGAAGCACAGATACGCAGTATTTT | CASSQGLAGSTDTQYF
TRBJ2-3 | NA | TRBV9 | NA | TGTGCCAGCAGCGTGGAGCCTAGCACAGATACGCAGTATTTT | CASSVEPSTDTQYF
TRBJ2-1 | NA | TRBV5-1 | TRBD2 | TGCGCCAGCAGCTTGTACCCCGGGACTAGCGGTTACAATGAGCAGTTCTTC | CASSLYPGTSGYNEQFF
TRBJ1-5 | NA | TRBV7-8 | NA | TGTGCCAGCAGGGAACAGGGCGCTATAGGCAATCAGCCCCAGCATTTT | CASREQGAIGNQPQHF
TRBJ2-1 | NA | TRBV4-1 | TRBD1 | TGCGCCAGCAGCCAAGTGGGACAGGAACACAATGAGCAGTTCTTC | CASSQVGQEHNEQFF
TRBJ1-5 | few | TRBV7-2 | NA | TGTGCCAGCAGCTATGGGCCCAATCAGCCCCAGCATTTT | CASSYGPNQPQHF
TRBJ1-2 | few | TRBV19 | NA | TGTGCCAGTAGTAGACCGGAGAACTATGGCTACACCTTC | CASSRPENYGYTF